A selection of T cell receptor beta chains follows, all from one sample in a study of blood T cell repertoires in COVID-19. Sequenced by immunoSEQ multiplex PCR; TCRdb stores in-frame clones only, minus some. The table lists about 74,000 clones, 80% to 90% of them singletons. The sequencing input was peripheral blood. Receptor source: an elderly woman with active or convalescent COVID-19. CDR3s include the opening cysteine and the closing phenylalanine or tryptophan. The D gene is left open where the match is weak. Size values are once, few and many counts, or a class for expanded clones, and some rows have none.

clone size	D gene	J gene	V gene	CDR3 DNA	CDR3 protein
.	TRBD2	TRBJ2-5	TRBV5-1	TGCGCCAGCAGCCTGGGACTAGCGGGGATGATGGGAGAGACCCAGTACTTC	CASSLGLAGMMGETQYF
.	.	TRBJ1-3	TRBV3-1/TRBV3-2	TGTGCCAGCGCAGGGTGGGGAAACACCATATATTTT	CASAGWGNTIYF
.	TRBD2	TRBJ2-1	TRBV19	TGTGCCAGTAGTATTGGTCCGCGGGGGGCGAGCTCCTACAATGAGCAGTTCTTC	CASSIGPRGASSYNEQFF
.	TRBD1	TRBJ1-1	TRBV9	TGTGCCAGCAGCGCCTCAGGGGGCTATAGTGGCACTGAAGCTTTCTTT	CASSASGGYSGTEAFF
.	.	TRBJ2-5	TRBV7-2	TGTGCCAGCAGCTTAGCGAGTTATACTGAAGAAACCCAGTACTTC	CASSLASYTEETQYF
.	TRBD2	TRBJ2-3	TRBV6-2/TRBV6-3	TGTGCCAGCAGTTACTTGACTAGCGGGACGCAGTATTTT	CASSYLTSGTQYF
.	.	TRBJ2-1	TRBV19	TGTGCCAGTAGTATAGCGGGACACCAGAGCTCCTACAATGAGCAGTTCTTC	CASSIAGHQSSYNEQFF
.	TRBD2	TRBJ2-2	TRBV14	TGTGCCAGCAGCCCGAGACTAGCGGGACCTGTCACCGGGGAGCTGTTTTTT	CASSPRLAGPVTGELFF
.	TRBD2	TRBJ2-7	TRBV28	TGTGCCAGCAGGAGACTAGCGGGGGTCTACGAGCAGTACTTC	CASRRLAGVYEQYF
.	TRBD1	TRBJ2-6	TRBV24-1	TGTGCCACCAGTGATTTTGGCGGGACAGGGTCTTCTGGGGCCAACGTCCTGACTTTC	CATSDFGGTGSSGANVLTF
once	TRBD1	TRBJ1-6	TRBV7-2	TGTGCCAGCAGCTTAGCGCGTCGGACAGGGGTTAATTCACCCCTCCACTTT	CASSLARRTGVNSPLHF
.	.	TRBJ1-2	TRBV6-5	TGTGCCAGCAGTCTGGGCCGAGCTAACTATGGCTACACCTTC	CASSLGRANYGYTF
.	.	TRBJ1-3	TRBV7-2	TGTGCCAGCAGCGTACAGAGAGCTGCGGGAGGAAACACCATATATTTT	CASSVQRAAGGNTIYF
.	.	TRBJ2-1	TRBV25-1	TGTGCCAGCAGTGACAGGGATTTGTTGTTCTTC	CASSDRDLLFF
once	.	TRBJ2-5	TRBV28	TGTGCCAGCAGTTTGAGTGCGGGGAGACAAGAGACCCAGTACTTC	CASSLSAGRQETQYF
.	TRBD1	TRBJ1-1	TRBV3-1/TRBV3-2	TGTGCCAGCAGCACCTTACAGGGGATTACTGAAGCTTTCTTT	CASSTLQGITEAFF
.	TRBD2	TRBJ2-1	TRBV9	TGTGCCAGCAGCTCCCGACTAGCGGTTAATTACAATGAGCAGTTCTTC	CASSSRLAVNYNEQFF
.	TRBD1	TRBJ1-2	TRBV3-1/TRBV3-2	TGTGCCAGCAGCCAGGTAACAGGGGCTAACTATGGCTACACCTTC	CASSQVTGANYGYTF
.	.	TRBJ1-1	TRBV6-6	TGTGCCAGCATTATGTTCTCAACAGGGAGTGAAGCTTTCTTT	CASIMFSTGSEAFF
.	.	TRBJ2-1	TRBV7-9	TGTGCCAGCAGCTTATTAAATACAGGGAGCGATGAGCAGTTCTTC	CASSLLNTGSDEQFF
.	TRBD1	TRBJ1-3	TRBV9	TGTGCCAGCAGCGTGACAGGGCCGAATGCGTCTGGAAACACCATATATTTT	CASSVTGPNASGNTIYF
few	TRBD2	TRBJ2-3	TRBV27	TGTGCCAGCAGTTTACGGCCTAGCGGGGGAGATACGCAGTATTTT	CASSLRPSGGDTQYF
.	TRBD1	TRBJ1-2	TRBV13	TGTGCCAGCAGTCCGGGACAGGGGTTCGATGGCTACACCTTC	CASSPGQGFDGYTF
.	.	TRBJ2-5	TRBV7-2	TGTGCCAGCAGCTCAATAGGCCTCAGTGGGGGGTGGAAGACCCAGTACTTC	CASSSIGLSGGWKTQYF
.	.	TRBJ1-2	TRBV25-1	TGTGCCAGCAGTGGGGGGGGACTGAACTATGGCTACACCTTC	CASSGGGLNYGYTF
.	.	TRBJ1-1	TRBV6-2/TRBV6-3	TGTGCCAGCAGTTACCTCGGGGGGAAAGACACTGAAGCTTTCTTT	CASSYLGGKDTEAFF
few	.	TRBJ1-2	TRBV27	TGTGCCAGCAGTCCGCCCCTCCAACAGGGAAAGAGAGATGGCTACACCTTC	CASSPPLQQGKRDGYTF
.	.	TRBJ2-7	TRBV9	TGTGCCAGCAGCCCAGGGATCATACAGGACTACGAGCAGTACTTC	CASSPGIIQDYEQYF
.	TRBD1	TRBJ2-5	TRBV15	TGTGCCACCAGCAGAGCTATGGGACAGGGAGAGGTAGAGACCCAGTACTTC	CATSRAMGQGEVETQYF
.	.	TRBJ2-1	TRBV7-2	TGTGCCAGCAGCTTAGGCGGAACTAGGGCATACAATGAGCAGTTCTTC	CASSLGGTRAYNEQFF
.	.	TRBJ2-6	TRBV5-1	TGCGCCAGCAGCTTGGACGAGGCTGGGGCCAACGTCCTGACTTTC	CASSLDEAGANVLTF
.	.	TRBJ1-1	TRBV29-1	TGCAGCGTTGAAGCATGGACAGACACTGAAGCTTTCTTT	CSVEAWTDTEAFF
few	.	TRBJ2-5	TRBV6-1	TGTGCCAGCAGTGACAGCTCGGGCCAGTACTTC	CASSDSSGQYF
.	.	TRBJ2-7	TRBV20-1	TGCAGTGGCAGGGACTCCTACGAGCAGTACTTC	CSGRDSYEQYF
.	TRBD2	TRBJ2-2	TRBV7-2	TGTGCCAGCAGCCCCCAAATTGGGGGGGGGAACGCCGGGGAGCTGTTTTTT	CASSPQIGGGNAGELFF
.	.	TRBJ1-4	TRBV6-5	TGTGCCAGCAGGACAGGAGTTGCAACTAATGAAAAACTGTTTTTT	CASRTGVATNEKLFF
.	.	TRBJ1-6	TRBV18	TGTGCCAGCTCCCGGGAGGGGGGAACTAATTCACCCCTCCACTTT	CASSREGGTNSPLHF
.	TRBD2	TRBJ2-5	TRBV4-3	TGCGCCAGCAGCCAAGATTTGGGAGCGGGGGGTGAGACCCAGTACTTC	CASSQDLGAGGETQYF
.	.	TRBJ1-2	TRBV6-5	TGTGCCAGCAGTTACCTTGGGAGGTCCCCCTATGGCTACACCTTC	CASSYLGRSPYGYTF
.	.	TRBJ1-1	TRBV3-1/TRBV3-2	TGTGCCAGCAGCCAAGCCTCGGGAGACGACGGAGCTTGCTACACTGAAGCTTTCTTT	CASSQASGDDGACYTEAFF
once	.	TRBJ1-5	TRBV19	TGTGCCAGTACCAAGGGAGAGCGGAGTGAGTCCCAGCATTTT	CASTKGERSESQHF